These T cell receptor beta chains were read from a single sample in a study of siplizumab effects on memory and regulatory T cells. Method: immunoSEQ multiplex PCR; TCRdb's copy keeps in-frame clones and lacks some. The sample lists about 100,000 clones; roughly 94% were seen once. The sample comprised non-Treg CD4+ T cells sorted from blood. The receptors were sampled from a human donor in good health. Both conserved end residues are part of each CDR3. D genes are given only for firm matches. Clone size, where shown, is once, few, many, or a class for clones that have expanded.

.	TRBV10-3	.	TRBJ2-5	CAISEIGETQYF	TGTGCCATCAGTGAGATTGGGGAGACCCAGTACTTC
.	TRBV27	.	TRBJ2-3	CASSLGGQVPQSQYF	TGTGCCAGCAGTCTAGGAGGCCAAGTACCCCAATCGCAGTATTTT
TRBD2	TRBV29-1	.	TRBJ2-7	CSVEESVYGGRRGEQYF	TGCAGCGTTGAAGAATCTGTTTATGGCGGGAGGAGGGGCGAGCAGTACTTC
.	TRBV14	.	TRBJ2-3	CASSQLATSQYF	TGTGCCAGCAGCCAACTAGCGACCAGTCAGTATTTT
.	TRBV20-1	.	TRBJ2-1	CSANEPHEQFF	TGCAGTGCCAACGAACCACATGAGCAGTTCTTC
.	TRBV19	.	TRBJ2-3	CASSIGQYIGTDTQYF	TGTGCCAGTAGTATAGGACAGTATATTGGCACAGATACGCAGTATTTT
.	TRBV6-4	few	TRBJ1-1	CASSESRRKNTEAFF	TGTGCCAGCAGTGAGTCGAGAAGGAAGAACACTGAAGCTTTCTTT
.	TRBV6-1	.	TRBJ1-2	CASSDNRLANYGYTF	TGTGCCAGCAGTGATAACCGCCTAGCTAACTATGGCTACACCTTC
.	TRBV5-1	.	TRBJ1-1	CASSLNRDLRTEAFF	TGCGCCAGCAGCTTAAACAGGGATTTAAGGACTGAAGCTTTCTTT
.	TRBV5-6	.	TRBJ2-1	CASSPREVNEQFF	TGTGCCAGCAGCCCCCGTGAGGTCAATGAGCAGTTCTTC
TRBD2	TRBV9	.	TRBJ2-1	CASSHSGTSLYNEQFF	TGTGCCAGCAGCCACTCCGGGACTAGCCTCTACAATGAGCAGTTCTTC
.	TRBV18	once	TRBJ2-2	CASSPFLSGELFF	TGTGCCAGCTCACCATTTTTATCCGGGGAGCTGTTTTTT
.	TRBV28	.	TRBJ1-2	CASSFGWGQGNGYTF	TGTGCCAGCAGTTTTGGGTGGGGTCAGGGGAACGGCTACACCTTC
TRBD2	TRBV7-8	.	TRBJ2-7	CASSFPNLSGRSYEQYF	TGTGCCAGCAGCTTTCCCAACTTGAGCGGGAGATCCTACGAGCAGTACTTC
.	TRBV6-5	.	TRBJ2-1	CASSRSRGGEQFF	TGTGCCAGCAGCCGTTCACGGGGCGGTGAGCAGTTCTTC
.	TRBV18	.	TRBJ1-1	CASSPTKLNTEAFF	TGTGCCAGCTCTCCAACGAAGTTGAACACTGAAGCTTTCTTT
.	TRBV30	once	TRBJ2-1	CAWARGDDRPSYNEQFF	TGTGCCTGGGCGAGGGGGGACGACAGACCCTCCTACAATGAGCAGTTCTTC
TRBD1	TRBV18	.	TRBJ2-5	CASSPGQEETQYF	TGTGCCAGCTCCCCCGGACAGGAAGAGACCCAGTACTTC
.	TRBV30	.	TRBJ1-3	CAWNGGYAGNTIYF	TGTGCCTGGAATGGGGGATACGCTGGAAACACCATATATTTT
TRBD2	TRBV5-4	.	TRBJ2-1	CASSLHSGSNEQFF	TGTGCCAGCAGCCTACATAGCGGGAGCAATGAGCAGTTCTTC
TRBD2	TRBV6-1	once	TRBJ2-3	CASTKRGSTDTQYF	TGTGCCAGCACGAAGCGGGGCAGCACAGATACGCAGTATTTT
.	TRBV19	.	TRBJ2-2	CASSIGAGRNTGELFF	TGTGCCAGTAGTATAGGGGCAGGGAGGAACACCGGGGAGCTGTTTTTT
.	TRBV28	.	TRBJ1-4	CASSSPGGATNEKLFF	TGTGCCAGCAGCTCCCCCGGGGGGGCAACTAATGAAAAACTGTTTTTT
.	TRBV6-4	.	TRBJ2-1	CASIRHRNNEQFF	TGTGCCAGCATTCGGCACAGGAACAATGAGCAGTTCTTC
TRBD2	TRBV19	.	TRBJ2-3	CASRMAGGTDTQYF	TGTGCCAGTAGGATGGCGGGAGGTACAGATACGCAGTATTTT
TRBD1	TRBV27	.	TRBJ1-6	CASSPRTGPSNSPLHF	TGTGCCAGCAGCCCTCGGACAGGTCCTTCGAATTCACCCCTCCACTTT
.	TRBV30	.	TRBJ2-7	CAWSRQGTLSLRYEQYF	TGTGCCTGGTCCAGGCAGGGTACCCTTTCTCTACGATACGAGCAGTACTTC
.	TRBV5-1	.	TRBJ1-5	CASSSEGDQPQHF	TGCGCCAGCAGCTCCGAGGGAGATCAGCCCCAGCATTTT
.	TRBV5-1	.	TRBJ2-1	CASSLAVSGEQFF	TGCGCCAGCAGCTTGGCCGTAAGCGGTGAGCAGTTCTTC
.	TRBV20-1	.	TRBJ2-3	CSGPMSDTQYF	TGCAGTGGCCCTATGTCAGATACGCAGTATTTT
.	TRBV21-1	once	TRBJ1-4	CASSNQGNIANEKLFF	TGTGCCAGCAGCAATCAGGGGAACATTGCTAATGAAAAACTGTTTTTT
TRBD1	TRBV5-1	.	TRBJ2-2	CASRPLGTGPTGELFF	TGCGCCAGCAGGCCACTCGGGACAGGGCCTACCGGGGAGCTGTTTTTT
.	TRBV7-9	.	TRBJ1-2	CASSLREGLYGYTF	TGTGCCAGCAGCTTACGAGAGGGCCTTTATGGCTACACCTTC
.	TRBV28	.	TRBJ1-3	CASSLPGGVSGNTIYF	TGTGCCAGCAGTTTACCGGGGGGGGTATCTGGAAACACCATATATTTT
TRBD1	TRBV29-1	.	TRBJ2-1	CSVGGRTRDRGTFF	TGCAGCGTTGGAGGAAGGACTAGGGACAGGGGGACGTTCTTC
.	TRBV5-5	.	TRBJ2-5	CASNLKTLGETQYF	TGTGCCAGCAATCTGAAGACATTAGGGGAGACCCAGTACTTC
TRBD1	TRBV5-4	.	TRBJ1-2	CASSFGTGGVHYGYTF	TGTGCCAGCAGCTTTGGGACAGGGGGCGTCCACTATGGCTACACCTTC
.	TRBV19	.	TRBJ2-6	CATSSGSSGANVLTF	TGTGCCACCTCTTCGGGGAGCTCTGGGGCCAACGTCCTGACTTTC
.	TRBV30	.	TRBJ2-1	CAWSVVNEQFF	TGTGCCTGGAGTGTGGTGAATGAGCAGTTCTTC
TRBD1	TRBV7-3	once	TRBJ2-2	CASSRQGELATGELFF	TGTGCCAGCAGCCGACAGGGAGAGCTGGCTACCGGGGAGCTGTTTTTT
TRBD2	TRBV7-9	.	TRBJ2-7	CASSYSGSSRNEQYF	TGTGCCAGCAGTTATAGCGGGAGTTCCCGAAACGAGCAGTACTTC
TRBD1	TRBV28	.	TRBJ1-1	CASSLYPSSDRGTEAFF	TGTGCCAGCAGTTTATACCCCTCCTCGGACAGGGGCACTGAAGCTTTCTTT
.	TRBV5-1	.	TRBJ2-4	CASSLGGNLEGNIQYF	TGCGCCAGCAGCTTGGGAGGGAACCTCGAGGGAAACATTCAGTACTTC
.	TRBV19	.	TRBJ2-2	CATGGSRITGELFF	TGTGCCACCGGAGGGAGTAGGATCACCGGGGAGCTGTTTTTT
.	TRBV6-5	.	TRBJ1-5	CASDRPGQPQHF	TGTGCCAGCGACAGACCGGGACAGCCCCAGCATTTT
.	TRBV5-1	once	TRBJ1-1	CASSLGGGNTEAFF	TGCGCCAGCAGCTTGGGGGGAGGGAACACTGAAGCTTTCTTT
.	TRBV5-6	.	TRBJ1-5	CASSLMALSDSNQPQHF	TGTGCCAGCAGCTTGATGGCGCTAAGTGATAGCAATCAGCCCCAGCATTTT
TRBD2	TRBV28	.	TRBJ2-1	CASSSSGTRGYNEQFF	TGTGCCAGCAGTTCGTCCGGGACTAGAGGGTACAATGAGCAGTTCTTC
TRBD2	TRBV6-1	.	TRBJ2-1	CATETSGSFALEQFF	TGTGCCACCGAGACTAGCGGGAGTTTTGCGTTGGAGCAGTTCTTC
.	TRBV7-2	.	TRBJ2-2	CASSFYTGELFF	TGTGCCAGCAGCTTTTATACCGGGGAGCTGTTTTTT
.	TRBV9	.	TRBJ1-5	CASSVTDSANQPQHF	TGTGCCAGCAGCGTCACGGATTCCGCAAATCAGCCCCAGCATTTT